This T cell receptor beta chain came from a study of OX40 agonist ivuxolimab in advanced cancers. The CDR3 is made up of 16 amino acids. Trimming pared 2 bases from V and 0 bases from J, leaving 12 bases between. Germline CDR1 reads SGHAT; CDR2 reads FQNNGV. Using immunoSEQ multiplex PCR, the repertoire was profiled, and TCRdb retains in-frame clones only, with some absent. Of roughly 120,000 clones in the sample, around 87% were seen once. This receptor was taken from an adult with an advanced solid tumor such as melanoma, head and neck, liver or kidney cancer. Sequenced material: CD4+ or CD8+ T cells sorted from blood, taken in a trial of the OX40 agonist ivuxolimab. The chain combines TRBV11-2 with TRBJ2-3, with a tentative D call TRBD2 (6 bases). The CDR3 coding sequence is TGTGCCAGCAGCTTACGGCGGGATCCTAGCACAGATACGCAGTATTTT. It encodes CASSLRRDPSTDTQYF.